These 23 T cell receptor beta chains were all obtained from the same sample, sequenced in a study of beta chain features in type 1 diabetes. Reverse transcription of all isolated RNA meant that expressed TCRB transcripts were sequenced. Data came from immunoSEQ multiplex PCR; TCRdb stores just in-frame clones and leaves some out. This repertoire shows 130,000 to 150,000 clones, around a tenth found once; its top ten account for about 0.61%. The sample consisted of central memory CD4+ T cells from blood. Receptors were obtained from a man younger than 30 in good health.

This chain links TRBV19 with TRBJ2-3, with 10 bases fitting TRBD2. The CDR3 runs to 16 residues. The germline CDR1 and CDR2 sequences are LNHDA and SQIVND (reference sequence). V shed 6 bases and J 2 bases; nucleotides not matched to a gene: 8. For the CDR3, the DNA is TGTGCCAGTAGCCCCTGGAGCGGGGGGGCCACAGATACGCAGTATTTT. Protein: CASSPWSGGATDTQYF.

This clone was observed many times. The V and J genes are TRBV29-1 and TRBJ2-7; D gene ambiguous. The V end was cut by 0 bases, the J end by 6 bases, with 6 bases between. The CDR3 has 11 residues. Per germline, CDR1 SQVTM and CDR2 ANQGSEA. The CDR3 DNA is TGCAGCGTTGAAGATCGAGCCGAGCAGTACTTC. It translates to CSVEDRAEQYF.

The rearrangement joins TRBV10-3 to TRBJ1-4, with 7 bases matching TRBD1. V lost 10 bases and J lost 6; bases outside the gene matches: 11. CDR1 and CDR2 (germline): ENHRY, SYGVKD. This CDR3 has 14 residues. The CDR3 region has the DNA TGTGCCACAGGGGGACGTCGGTCGGATGAAAAACTGTTTTTT. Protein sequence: CATGGRRSDEKLFF.

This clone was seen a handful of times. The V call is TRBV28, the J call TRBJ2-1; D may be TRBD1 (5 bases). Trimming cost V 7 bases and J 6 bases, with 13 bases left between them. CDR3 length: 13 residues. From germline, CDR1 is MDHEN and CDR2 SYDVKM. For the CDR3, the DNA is TGTGCCAGCAAGGGGTCCGACCTCAATGAGCAGTTCTTC. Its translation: CASKGSDLNEQFF.

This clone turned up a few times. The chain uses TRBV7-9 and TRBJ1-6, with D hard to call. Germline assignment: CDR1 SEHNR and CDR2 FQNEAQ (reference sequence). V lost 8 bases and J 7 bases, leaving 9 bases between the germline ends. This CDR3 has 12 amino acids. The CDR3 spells CASRTENSPLHF. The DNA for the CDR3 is TGTGCCAGCCGGACTGAGAATTCACCCCTCCACTTT. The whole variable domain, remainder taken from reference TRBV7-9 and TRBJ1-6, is DTGVSQNPRHKITKRGQNVTFRCDPISEHNRLYWYRQTLGQGPEFLTYFQNEAQLEKSRLLSDRFSAERPKGSFSTLEIQRTEQGDSAMYLCASRTENSPLHFGNGTRLTVT.

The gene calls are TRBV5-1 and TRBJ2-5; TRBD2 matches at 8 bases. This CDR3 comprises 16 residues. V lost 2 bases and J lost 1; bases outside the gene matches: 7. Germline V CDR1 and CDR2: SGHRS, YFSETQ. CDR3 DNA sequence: TGCGCCAGCAGCTTTGGTAGCGGGGCCTCCCAAGAGACCCAGTACTTC. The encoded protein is CASSFGSGASQETQYF.

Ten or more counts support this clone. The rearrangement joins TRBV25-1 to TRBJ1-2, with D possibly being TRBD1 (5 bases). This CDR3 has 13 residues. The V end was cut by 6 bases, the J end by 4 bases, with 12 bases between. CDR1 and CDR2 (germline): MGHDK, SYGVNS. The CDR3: CASRGTSAYGYTF. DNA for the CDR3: TGTGCCAGCAGGGGGACTTCTGCCTATGGCTACACCTTC.

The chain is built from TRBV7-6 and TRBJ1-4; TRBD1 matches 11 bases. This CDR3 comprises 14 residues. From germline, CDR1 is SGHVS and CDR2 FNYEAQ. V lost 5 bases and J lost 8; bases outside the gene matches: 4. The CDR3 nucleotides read TGTGCCAGCAGCCGGGACAGGGGGAACGAAAAACTGTTTTTT. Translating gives CASSRDRGNEKLFF.

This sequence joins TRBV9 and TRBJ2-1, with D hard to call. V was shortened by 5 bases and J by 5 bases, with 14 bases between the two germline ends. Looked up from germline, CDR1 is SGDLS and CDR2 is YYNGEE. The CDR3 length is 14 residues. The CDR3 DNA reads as TGTGCCAGCAGTCCAAGTAGCCTTAACAATGAGCAGTTCTTC. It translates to CASSPSSLNNEQFF.

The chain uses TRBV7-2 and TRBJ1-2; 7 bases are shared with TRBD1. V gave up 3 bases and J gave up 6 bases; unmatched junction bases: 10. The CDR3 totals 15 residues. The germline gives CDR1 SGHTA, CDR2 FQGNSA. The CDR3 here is CASSFNRGDRDGYTF. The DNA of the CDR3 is TGTGCCAGCAGCTTCAACAGGGGAGATCGGGATGGCTACACCTTC.

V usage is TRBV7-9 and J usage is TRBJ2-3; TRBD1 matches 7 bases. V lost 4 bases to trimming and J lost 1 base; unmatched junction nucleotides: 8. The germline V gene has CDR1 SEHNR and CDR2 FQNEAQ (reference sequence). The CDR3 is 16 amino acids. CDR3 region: CASSYGTAARTDTQYF. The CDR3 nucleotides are TGTGCCAGCAGCTATGGGACAGCCGCCCGCACAGATACGCAGTATTTT. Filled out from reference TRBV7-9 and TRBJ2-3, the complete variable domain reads DTGVSQNPRHKITKRGQNVTFRCDPISEHNRLYWYRQTLGQGPEFLTYFQNEAQLEKSRLLSDRFSAERPKGSFSTLEIQRTEQGDSAMYLCASSYGTAARTDTQYFGPGTRLTVL.

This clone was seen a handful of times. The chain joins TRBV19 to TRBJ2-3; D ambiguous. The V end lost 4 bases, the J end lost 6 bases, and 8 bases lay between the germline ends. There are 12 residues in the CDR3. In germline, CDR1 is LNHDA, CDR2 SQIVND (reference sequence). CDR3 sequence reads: CASSTAKDTQYF. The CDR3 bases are TGTGCCAGTAGTACCGCGAAGGATACGCAGTATTTT.

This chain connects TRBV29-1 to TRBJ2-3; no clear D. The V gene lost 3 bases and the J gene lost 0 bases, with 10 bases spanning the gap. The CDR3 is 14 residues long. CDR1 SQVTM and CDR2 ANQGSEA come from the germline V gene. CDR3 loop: CSVDSYPSTDTQYF. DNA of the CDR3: TGCAGCGTTGATTCCTACCCTAGCACAGATACGCAGTATTTT.

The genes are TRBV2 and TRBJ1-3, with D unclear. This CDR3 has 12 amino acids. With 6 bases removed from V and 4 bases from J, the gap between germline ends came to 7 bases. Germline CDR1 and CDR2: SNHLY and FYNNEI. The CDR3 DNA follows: TGTGCCAGCAGCAACGGGGGAAACACCATATATTTT. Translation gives CASSNGGNTIYF.

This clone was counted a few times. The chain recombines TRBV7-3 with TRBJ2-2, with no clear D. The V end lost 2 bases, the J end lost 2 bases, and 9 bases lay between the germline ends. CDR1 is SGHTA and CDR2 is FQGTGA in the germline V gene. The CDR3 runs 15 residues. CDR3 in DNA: TGTGCCAGCAGCTTACTGTCCCTTAACACCGGGGAGCTGTTTTTT. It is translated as CASSLLSLNTGELFF.

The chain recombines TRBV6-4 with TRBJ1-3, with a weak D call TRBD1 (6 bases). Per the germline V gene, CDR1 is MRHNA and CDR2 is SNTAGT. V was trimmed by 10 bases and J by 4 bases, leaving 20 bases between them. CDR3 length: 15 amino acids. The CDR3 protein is CAITARQVSGNTIYF. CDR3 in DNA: TGTGCCATCACCGCAAGACAGGTCTCGGGAAACACCATATATTTT.

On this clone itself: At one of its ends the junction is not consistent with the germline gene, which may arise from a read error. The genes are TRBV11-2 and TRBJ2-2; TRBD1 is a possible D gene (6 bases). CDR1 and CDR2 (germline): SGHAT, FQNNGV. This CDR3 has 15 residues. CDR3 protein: CASNLSRDTTGELFF. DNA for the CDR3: TGTGCCAGCAACTTATCCAGGGACACTACCGGGGAGCTGTTTTTT.

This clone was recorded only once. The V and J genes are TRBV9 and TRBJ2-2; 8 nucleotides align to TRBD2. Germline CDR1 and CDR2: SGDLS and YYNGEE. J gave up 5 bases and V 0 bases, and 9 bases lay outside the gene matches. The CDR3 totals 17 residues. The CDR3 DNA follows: TGTGCCAGCAGCGTAGACTCCGGGGGGGCGGTTACCGGGGAGCTGTTTTTT. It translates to CASSVDSGGAVTGELFF.

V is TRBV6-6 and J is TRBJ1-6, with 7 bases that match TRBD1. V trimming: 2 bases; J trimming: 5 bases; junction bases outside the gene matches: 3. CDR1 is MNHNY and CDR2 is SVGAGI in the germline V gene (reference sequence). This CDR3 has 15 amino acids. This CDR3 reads CASSYGTANNSPLHF. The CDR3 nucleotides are TGTGCCAGCAGTTACGGGACAGCTAATAATTCACCCCTCCACTTT.

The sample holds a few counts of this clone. The CDR3 nucleotides read TGTGCCGGGAGACTTGGAAACACCATATATTTT. Translating it yields CAGRLGNTIYF. The chain uses TRBV19 and TRBJ1-3; D is ambiguous. Trimming stripped 11 bases from V and 3 bases from J, with 8 bases between. Germline CDR1 LNHDA, CDR2 SQIVND (reference sequence). There are 11 residues in the CDR3.

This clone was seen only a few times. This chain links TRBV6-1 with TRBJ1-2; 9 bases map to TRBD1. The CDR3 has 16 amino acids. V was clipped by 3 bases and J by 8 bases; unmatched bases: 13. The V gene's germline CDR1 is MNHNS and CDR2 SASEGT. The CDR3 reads CASSEGQGSLISGYTF. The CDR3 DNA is TGTGCCAGCAGTGAGGGACAGGGCTCTTTGATATCCGGCTACACCTTC.

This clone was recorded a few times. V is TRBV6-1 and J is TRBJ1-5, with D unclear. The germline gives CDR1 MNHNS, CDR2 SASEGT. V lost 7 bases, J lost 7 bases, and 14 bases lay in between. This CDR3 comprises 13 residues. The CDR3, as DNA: TGTGCCAGCAAGAAGGGAGGTGGGCAGCCCCAGCATTTT. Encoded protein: CASKKGGGQPQHF.

The CDR3 DNA reads as TGTGCCAGCAGCAGACAGGGGCCGGGGGATGAAAAACTGTTTTTT. It yields the protein CASSRQGPGDEKLFF. This sequence joins TRBV9 and TRBJ1-4, with 8 bases lining up with TRBD1. V shed 4 bases and J 6 bases; nucleotides not matched to a gene: 8. The CDR3 covers 15 residues. Germline loops: CDR1 SGDLS, CDR2 YYNGEE.